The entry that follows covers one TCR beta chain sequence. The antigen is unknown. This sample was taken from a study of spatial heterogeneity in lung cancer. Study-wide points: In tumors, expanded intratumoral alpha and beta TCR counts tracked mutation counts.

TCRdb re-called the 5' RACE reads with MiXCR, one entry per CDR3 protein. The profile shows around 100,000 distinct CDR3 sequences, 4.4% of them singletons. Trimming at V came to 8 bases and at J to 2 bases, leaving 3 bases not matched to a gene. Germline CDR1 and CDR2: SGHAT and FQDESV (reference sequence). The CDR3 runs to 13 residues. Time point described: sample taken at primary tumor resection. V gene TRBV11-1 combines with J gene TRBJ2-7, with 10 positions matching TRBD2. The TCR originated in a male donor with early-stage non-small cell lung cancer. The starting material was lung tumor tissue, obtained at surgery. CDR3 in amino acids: CASRLAGAYEQYF. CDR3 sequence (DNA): TGTGCCAGCCGACTAGCGGGTGCCTACGAGCAGTACTTC.